The present entry profiles one T cell receptor (beta chain) with its context. The antigen is undetermined. Germline V CDR1 and CDR2: SGHDT, YYEEEE. The CDR3 loop spans 12 amino acids. A 5'RACE template switching approach incorporating UMIs was used to make TCR beta cDNA. TCRdb re-called the 5' RACE reads and gives one entry per CDR3 protein, without DNA. Here the sample table reports approximately 110,000 distinct CDR3 sequences. This record belongs to a study of T cells expressing NK-cell markers. Study-wide background: Within the sequenced cohort of eight donors, seven exhibited HCMV seropositivity and one was seronegative. The study, taken as a whole, reports: In a few donors, these clonotypes also led the CD3+CD56-NKG2C+ fraction. The share of CD8+ T cells held by dominant NKG2C+ clonotypes was about 1.0-7.5% in several donors.

This TCR derives from a woman aged 18-70 years in good health. The V gene is TRBV5-6, the J gene TRBJ1-2; TCRdb's D call, TRBD1, is unchecked because there is no DNA. Input material: blood T cells: a sorted CD56 or NKG2C T cell subset, CD4+ or CD8+ T cells, or bulk PBMC T cells (not recorded which). CDR3 sequence: CASSAGQGGYTF.